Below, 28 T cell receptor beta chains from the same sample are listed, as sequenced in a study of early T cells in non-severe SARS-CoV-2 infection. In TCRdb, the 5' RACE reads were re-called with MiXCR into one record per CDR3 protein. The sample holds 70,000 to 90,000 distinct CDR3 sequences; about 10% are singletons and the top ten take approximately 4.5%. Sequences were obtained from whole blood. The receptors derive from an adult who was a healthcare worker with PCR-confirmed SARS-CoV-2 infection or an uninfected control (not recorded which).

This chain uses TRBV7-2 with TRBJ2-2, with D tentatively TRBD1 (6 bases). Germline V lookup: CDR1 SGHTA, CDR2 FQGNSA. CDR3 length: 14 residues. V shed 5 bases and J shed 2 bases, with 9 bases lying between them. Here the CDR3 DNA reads TGTGCCAGCAGCCCGGACAGCAACACCGGGGAGCTGTTTTTT. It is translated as CASSPDSNTGELFF.

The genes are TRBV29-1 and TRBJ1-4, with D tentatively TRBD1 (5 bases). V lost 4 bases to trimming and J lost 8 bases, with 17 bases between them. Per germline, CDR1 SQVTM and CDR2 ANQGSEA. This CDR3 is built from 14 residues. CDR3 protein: CSVAVGQAGEKLFF. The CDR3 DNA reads TGCAGCGTTGCTGTGGGGCAGGCTGGGGAAAAACTGTTTTTT.

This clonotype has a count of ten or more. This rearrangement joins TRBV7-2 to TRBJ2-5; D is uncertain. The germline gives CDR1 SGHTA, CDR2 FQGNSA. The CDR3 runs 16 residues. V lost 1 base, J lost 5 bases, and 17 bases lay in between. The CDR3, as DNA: TGTGCCAGCAGCTTAGAGCCCGGGTACCCCGGGGAGACCCAGTACTTC. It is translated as CASSLEPGYPGETQYF.

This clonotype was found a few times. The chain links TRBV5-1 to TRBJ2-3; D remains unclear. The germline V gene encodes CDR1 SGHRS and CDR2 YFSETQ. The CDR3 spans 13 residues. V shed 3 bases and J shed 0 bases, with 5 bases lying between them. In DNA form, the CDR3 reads TGCGCCAGCAGCTCTTCTAGCACAGATACGCAGTATTTT. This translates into CASSSSSTDTQYF.

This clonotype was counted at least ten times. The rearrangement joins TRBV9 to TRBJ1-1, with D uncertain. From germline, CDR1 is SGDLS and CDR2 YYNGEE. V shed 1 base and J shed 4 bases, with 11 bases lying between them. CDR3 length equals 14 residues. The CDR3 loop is CASSVKALGTEAFF. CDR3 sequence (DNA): TGTGCCAGCAGCGTAAAGGCATTGGGCACTGAAGCTTTCTTT.

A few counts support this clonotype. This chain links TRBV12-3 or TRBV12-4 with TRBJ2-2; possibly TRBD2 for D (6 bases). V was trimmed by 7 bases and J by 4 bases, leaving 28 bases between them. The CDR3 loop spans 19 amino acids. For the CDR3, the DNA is TGTGCCAGCACCCCCCTGCCAAGAGGGCCGGGGACTGGCACCGGGGAGCTGTTTTTT. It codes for CASTPLPRGPGTGTGELFF.

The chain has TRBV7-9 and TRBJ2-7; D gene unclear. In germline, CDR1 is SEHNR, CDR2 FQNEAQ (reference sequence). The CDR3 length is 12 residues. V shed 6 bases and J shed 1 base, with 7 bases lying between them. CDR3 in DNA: TGTGCCAGCAGGGACGGTTCCTACGAGCAGTACTTC. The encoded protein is CASRDGSYEQYF.

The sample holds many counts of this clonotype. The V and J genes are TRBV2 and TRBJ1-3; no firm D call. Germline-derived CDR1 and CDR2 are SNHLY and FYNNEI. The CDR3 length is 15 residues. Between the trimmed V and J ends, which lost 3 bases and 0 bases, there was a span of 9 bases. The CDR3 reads CASSEGRLSGNTIYF. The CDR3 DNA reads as TGTGCCAGCAGTGAGGGCAGACTCTCTGGAAACACCATATATTTT.

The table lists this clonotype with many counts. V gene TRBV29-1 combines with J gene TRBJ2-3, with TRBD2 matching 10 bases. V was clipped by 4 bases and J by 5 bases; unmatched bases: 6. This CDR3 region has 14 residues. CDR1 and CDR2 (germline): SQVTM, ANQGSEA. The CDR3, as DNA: TGCAGCGTTGGAGGCACTAGCGGGGAAGATACGCAGTATTTT. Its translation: CSVGGTSGEDTQYF.

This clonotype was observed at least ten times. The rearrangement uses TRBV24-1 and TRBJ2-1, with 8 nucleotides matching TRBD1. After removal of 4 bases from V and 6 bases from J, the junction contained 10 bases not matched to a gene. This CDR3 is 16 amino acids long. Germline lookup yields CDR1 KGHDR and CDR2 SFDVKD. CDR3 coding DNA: TGTGCCACCAGTGACCCAACAGGGGGAAGAGTCAATGAGCAGTTCTTC. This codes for CATSDPTGGRVNEQFF.

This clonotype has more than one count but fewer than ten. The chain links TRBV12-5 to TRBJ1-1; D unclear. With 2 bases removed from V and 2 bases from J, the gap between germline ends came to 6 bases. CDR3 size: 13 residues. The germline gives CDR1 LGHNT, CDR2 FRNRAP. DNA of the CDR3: TGTGCTAGTGGTTTGAAAGGTAACACTGAAGCTTTCTTT. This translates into CASGLKGNTEAFF.

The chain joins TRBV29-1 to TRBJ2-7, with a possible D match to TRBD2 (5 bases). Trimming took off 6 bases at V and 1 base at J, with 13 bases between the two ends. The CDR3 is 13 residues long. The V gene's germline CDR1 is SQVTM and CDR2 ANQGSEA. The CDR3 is CSVGREGSYEQYF. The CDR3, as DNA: TGCAGCGTCGGCCGCGAGGGTTCCTACGAGCAGTACTTC.

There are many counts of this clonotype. The CDR3 DNA reads as TGCAGTGCCACCACAGGGTCTACTGGGGCCAACGTCCTGACTTTC. It translates to CSATTGSTGANVLTF. The chain has TRBV20-1 and TRBJ2-6; D might be TRBD1 (6 bases). Germline V gene lookup returns CDR1 DFQATT and CDR2 SNEGSKA (reference sequence). The CDR3 is 15 residues long. V was trimmed by 6 bases and J by 2 bases, leaving 14 bases between them.

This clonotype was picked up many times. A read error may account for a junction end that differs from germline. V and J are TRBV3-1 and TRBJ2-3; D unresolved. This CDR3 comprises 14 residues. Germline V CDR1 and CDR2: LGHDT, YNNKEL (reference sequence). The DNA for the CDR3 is TGTGCCAGCAGCCAAGGACCTGCCTCAGACACGCAGTATTTT. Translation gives CASSQGPASDTQYF.

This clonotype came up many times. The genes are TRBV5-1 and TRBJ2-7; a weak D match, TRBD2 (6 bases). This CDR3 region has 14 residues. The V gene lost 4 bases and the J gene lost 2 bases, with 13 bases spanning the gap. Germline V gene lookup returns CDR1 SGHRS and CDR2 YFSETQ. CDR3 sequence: CASSSSGRAYEQYF. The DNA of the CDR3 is TGCGCCAGCAGCAGTTCCGGGAGAGCCTACGAGCAGTACTTC.

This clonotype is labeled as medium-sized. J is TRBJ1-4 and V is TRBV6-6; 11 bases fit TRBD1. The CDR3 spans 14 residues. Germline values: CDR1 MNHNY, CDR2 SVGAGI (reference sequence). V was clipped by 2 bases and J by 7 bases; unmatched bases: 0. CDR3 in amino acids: CASSYGQGAEKLFF. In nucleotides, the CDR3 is TGTGCCAGCAGTTACGGACAGGGGGCTGAAAAACTGTTTTTT.

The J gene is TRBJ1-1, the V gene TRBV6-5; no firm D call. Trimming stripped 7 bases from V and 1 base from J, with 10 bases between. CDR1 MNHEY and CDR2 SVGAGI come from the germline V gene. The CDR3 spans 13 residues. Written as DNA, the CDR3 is TGTGCCAGCACCCCCAGTGAGAACACTGAAGCTTTCTTT. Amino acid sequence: CASTPSENTEAFF.

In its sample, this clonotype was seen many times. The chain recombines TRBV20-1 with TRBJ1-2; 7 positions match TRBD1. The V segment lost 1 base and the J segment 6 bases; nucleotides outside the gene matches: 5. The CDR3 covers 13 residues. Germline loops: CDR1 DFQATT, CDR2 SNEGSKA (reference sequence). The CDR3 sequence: CSARVEGADGYTF. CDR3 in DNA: TGCAGTGCTAGAGTGGAGGGGGCCGATGGCTACACCTTC.

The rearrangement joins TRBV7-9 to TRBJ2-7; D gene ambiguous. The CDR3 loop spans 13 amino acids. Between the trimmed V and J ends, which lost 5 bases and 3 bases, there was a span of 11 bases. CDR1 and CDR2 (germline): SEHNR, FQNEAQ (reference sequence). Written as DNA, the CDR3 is TGTGCCAGCAGCCCCGCCGCGGACTACGAGCAGTACTTC. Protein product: CASSPAADYEQYF.

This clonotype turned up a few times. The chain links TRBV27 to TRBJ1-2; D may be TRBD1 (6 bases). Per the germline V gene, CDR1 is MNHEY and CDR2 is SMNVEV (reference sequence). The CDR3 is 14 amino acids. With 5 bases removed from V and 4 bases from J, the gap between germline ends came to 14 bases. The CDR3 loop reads CASSRNTDSYGYTF. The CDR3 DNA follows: TGTGCCAGCAGTCGCAACACGGACAGCTATGGCTACACCTTC.

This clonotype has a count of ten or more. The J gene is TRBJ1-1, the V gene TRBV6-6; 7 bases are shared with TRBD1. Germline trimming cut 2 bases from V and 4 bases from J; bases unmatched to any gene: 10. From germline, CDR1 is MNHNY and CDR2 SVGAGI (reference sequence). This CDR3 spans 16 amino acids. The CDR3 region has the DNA TGTGCCAGCAGTTACGATCCCGGCCCAGGGGGCACTGAAGCTTTCTTT. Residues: CASSYDPGPGGTEAFF.

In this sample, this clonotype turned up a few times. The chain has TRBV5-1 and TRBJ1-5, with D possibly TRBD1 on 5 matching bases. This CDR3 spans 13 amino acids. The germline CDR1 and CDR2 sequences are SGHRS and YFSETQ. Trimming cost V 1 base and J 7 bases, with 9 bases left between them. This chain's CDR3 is CASSLTRDQPQHF. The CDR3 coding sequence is TGCGCCAGCAGCTTGACAAGGGACCAGCCCCAGCATTTT.

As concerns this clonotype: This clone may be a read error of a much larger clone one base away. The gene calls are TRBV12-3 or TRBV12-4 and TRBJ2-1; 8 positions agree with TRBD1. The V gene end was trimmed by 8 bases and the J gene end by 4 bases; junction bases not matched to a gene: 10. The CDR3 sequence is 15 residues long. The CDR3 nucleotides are TGTGCCAGCGTTAGCACACAGGGGGTGTACAATGAGCAGTTCTTC. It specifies CASVSTQGVYNEQFF.

The CDR3 DNA sequence: TGTGCCAGCAGCCAAGGGGCGGGAGTCAATTCACCCCTCCACTTT. Translated: CASSQGAGVNSPLHF. The chain links TRBV14 to TRBJ1-6, with unresolved D. Trimming pared 1 base from V and 7 bases from J, leaving 11 bases between. Per the germline V gene, CDR1 is SGHDN and CDR2 is FVKESK. This CDR3 comprises 15 residues.

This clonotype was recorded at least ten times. CDR3 coding DNA: TGTGCCAGCTCACCTGGACAGGGGGCATCCTATGGCTACACCTTC. Protein product: CASSPGQGASYGYTF. The gene calls are TRBV18 and TRBJ1-2; TRBD1 matches at 11 bases. Trimming took 3 bases from V and 4 from J; bases not matched to a gene: 4. The CDR3 totals 15 residues. Germline CDR1 and CDR2: KGHSH and LQKENI.

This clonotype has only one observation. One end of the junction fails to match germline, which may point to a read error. CDR3 in amino acids: CASNAPGLWNTGGLFF. Written as DNA, the CDR3 is TGTGCCAGCAATGCACCGGGACTTTGGAACACCGGGGGGCTGTTTTTT. The chain combines TRBV6-6 with TRBJ2-2; D possibly corresponds to TRBD2 (6 bases). This CDR3 is built from 16 residues. Germline loops: CDR1 MNHNY, CDR2 SVGAGI (reference sequence).

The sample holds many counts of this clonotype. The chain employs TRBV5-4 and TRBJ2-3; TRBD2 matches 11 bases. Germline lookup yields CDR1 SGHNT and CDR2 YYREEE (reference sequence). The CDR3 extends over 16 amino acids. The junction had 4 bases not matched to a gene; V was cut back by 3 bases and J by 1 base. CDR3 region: CASSSTSGVGTDTQYF. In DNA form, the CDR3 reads TGTGCCAGCAGCTCGACTAGCGGGGTAGGCACAGATACGCAGTATTTT. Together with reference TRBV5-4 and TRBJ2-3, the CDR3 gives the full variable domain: ETGVTQSPTHLIKTRGQQVTLRCSSQSGHNTVSWYQQALGQGPQFIFQYYREEENGRGNFPPRFSGLQFPNYSSELNVNALELDDSALYLCASSSTSGVGTDTQYFGPGTRLTVL.

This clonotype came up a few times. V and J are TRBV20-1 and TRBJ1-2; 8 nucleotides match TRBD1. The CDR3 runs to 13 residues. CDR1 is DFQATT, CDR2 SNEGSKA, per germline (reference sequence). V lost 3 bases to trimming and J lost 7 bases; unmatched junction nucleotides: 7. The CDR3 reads CSASRDTGGGYTF. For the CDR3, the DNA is TGCAGTGCTAGCCGGGACACAGGGGGTGGCTACACCTTC.